This T cell receptor (beta chain) was recorded in a study of T cell repertoires in cytomegalovirus infection. This clonotype was seen a few times. Antigen specificity is unknown. MiXCR was run by TCRdb on the reads, yielding one entry per CDR3 protein. The data hold roughly 700,000 distinct CDR3 sequences, with around 32% observed a single time. Trimming shortened V by 0 bases and J by 2 bases, and 10 bases separated the two germline ends. The CDR3 totals 15 residues. The germline gives CDR1 LGHNA, CDR2 YNFKEQ. The receptor was isolated from a human donor in good health (CMV status not recorded). Some clones in this sample may be carry-over from other donors' samples. Sequences were derived from cultured PBMCs, sampled from culture after CMV antigen stimulation. The J gene is TRBJ2-5, the V gene TRBV4-2; possibly TRBD1 for D (5 bases). The CDR3, as DNA: TGTGCCAGCAGCCAAGATTGGCAGGGACAAGAGACCCAGTACTTC. It encodes CASSQDWQGQETQYF.